The 21 T cell receptor beta chains reported below all come from one sample, sequenced in a study of naive and memory T cell subsets. Stated treatment: skin biopsy from PPD injection site in Mantoux-positive individual. Unsorted total RNA, about 1 to 1000 ng, was DNase treated before reverse transcription. For blood and skin samples, reverse transcription used TCR alpha and beta constant primers. TCRdb ran MiXCR on the UMI-ligation and nested PCR reads and lists one entry per CDR3 protein. The table records 15,000 to 20,000 distinct CDR3 sequences, 9.5% of them present only once. The sample in question was skin, obtained from a tuberculin skin test site. These receptor sequences come from an adult in good health.

About this clonotype itself: A read error may explain this, as a much larger clone is one base away. This chain links TRBV20-1 with TRBJ1-2; the D gene is possibly TRBD1 (5 bases). The CDR3 loop spans 12 amino acids. Per germline, CDR1 DFQATT and CDR2 SNEGSKA (reference sequence). The CDR3, as DNA: TGCAGGGCAGGGACGGCAACTTATGGCGACACCTTC. This encodes CRAGTATYGDTF.

This clonotype has more than one count but fewer than ten. Its ends do not fully match the called genes, so a read error is possible. The CDR3 is CASSMTGRVRHF. CDR3 bases: TGTGCCAGCAGTATGACAGGCCGGGTTAGGCACTTC. The genes are TRBV6-2 or TRBV6-3 and TRBJ2-7; the D gene is possibly TRBD1 (6 bases). Per germline, CDR1 MNHEY and CDR2 SVGEGT. This CDR3 comprises 12 residues.

This clonotype was seen a handful of times. The chain carries TRBV28 and TRBJ2-7; either TRBD1 or TRBD2 may supply D (5 bases each). The CDR3 runs 14 residues. V lost 3 bases and J lost 3, with 12 bases in between. Germline V gives CDR1 MDHEN, CDR2 SYDVKM. The CDR3 sequence is CASSFRGDLYEQYF. The CDR3 DNA is TGTGCCAGCAGTTTTAGGGGAGATCTCTACGAGCAGTACTTC.

The rearrangement links TRBV7-2 to TRBJ2-1; possibly TRBD2 for D (6 bases). The CDR3 runs to 14 residues. Germline CDR1 and CDR2: SGHTA and FQGNSA. V gave up 7 bases and J gave up 6 bases, with 16 bases separating them. DNA of the CDR3: TGTGCCAGCATCCTCGGGCTAGCGCGCAATGAGCAGTTCTTC. Residues: CASILGLARNEQFF.

This clonotype was seen more than once but under ten times. The chain joins TRBV12-3 or TRBV12-4 to TRBJ2-7; no reliable D call. The CDR3 length is 14 residues. V lost 1 base and J lost 0, with 7 bases in between. The CDR3 is CASSLEGSSYEQYF. The DNA for the CDR3 is TGTGCCAGCAGTTTAGAGGGAAGCTCCTACGAGCAGTACTTC.

This clonotype was seen a handful of times. The rearrangement links TRBV30 to TRBJ1-5; TRBD1 is a possible D gene (5 bases). V lost 2 bases to trimming and J lost 3 bases, with 20 bases between them. This CDR3 has 17 residues. Germline V gene sequence: CDR1 GTSNPN, CDR2 SVGIG (reference sequence). CDR3 loop: CAWSHLRDSFDNQPQHF. CDR3 bases: TGTGCCTGGAGTCATCTTCGAGACAGTTTTGACAATCAGCCCCAGCATTTT.

Relative to its sample, this clonotype is medium-sized. The gene calls are TRBV18 and TRBJ2-6; 8 nucleotides agree with TRBD1. There are 17 residues in the CDR3. Germline assignment: CDR1 KGHSH and CDR2 LQKENI. Trimming took 3 bases from V and 2 from J; bases not matched to a gene: 6. The CDR3 DNA is TGTGCCAGCTCACCGCGCGACAGGGGTACTGGGGCCAACGTCCTGACTTTC. It specifies CASSPRDRGTGANVLTF.

This clonotype is deemed medium-sized. V and J are TRBV29-1 and TRBJ2-6; no clear D gene. V was pared by 4 bases and J by 0 bases, with 13 bases between. CDR3 size: 16 residues. Per germline, CDR1 SQVTM and CDR2 ANQGSEA. The CDR3: CSVVVSYSSGANVLTF. In DNA form, the CDR3 reads TGCAGCGTTGTAGTATCGTATAGCTCTGGGGCCAACGTCCTGACTTTC.

In its sample, this clonotype was seen many times. The chain uses TRBV29-1 and TRBJ2-5; no clear D gene. CDR3 length: 11 amino acids. Germline CDR1 and CDR2: SQVTM and ANQGSEA. V was pared by 6 bases and J by 2 bases, with 7 bases between. CDR3 protein: CSVAPQETQYF. In DNA form, the CDR3 reads TGCAGCGTCGCCCCACAAGAGACCCAGTACTTC.

The chain recombines TRBV20-1 with TRBJ1-4, with D possibly matching TRBD1 (6 bases). The CDR3 extends over 18 amino acids. V was clipped by 7 bases and J by 0 bases, with 24 bases between them. From germline, CDR1 is DFQATT and CDR2 SNEGSKA (reference sequence). CDR3 in DNA: TGCAGTGTCCTACCCCCCGCAGGGGCCAAACCAACTAATGAAAAACTGTTTTTT. It is translated as CSVLPPAGAKPTNEKLFF.

This clonotype appeared many times. The CDR3 reads CASSLRVYEQYF. DNA of the CDR3: TGTGCCAGCAGTCTCAGGGTCTACGAGCAGTACTTC. This chain joins TRBV12-3 or TRBV12-4 and TRBJ2-7, with a possible D match to TRBD1 (5 bases). V lost 5 bases and J 3 bases, leaving 8 bases between the germline ends. CDR3 length: 12 amino acids.

The rearrangement joins TRBV4-1 to TRBJ2-3; 9 bases map to TRBD2. This CDR3 region has 15 residues. Germline CDR1 reads MGHRA; CDR2 reads YSYEKL. V was pared by 3 bases and J by 5 bases, with 6 bases of the junction left unmatched. CDR3 bases: TGCGCCAGCAGCCATACAGCGGGAGGAGGAGATACGCAGTATTTT. Protein: CASSHTAGGGDTQYF.

This rearrangement joins TRBV6-2 or TRBV6-3 to TRBJ2-7; D is undetermined. The CDR3 has 12 amino acids. Looked up from germline, CDR1 is MNHEY and CDR2 is SVGEGT. The ends were cut back, 4 bases at V and 3 bases at J, with 7 bases in the middle. The CDR3: CASSWPFYEQYF. The CDR3, as DNA: TGTGCCAGCAGTTGGCCTTTCTACGAGCAGTACTTC.

The V and J genes are TRBV7-2 and TRBJ1-2, with TRBD1 as a possible D gene (5 bases). The V end was cut by 1 base, the J end by 5 bases, with 14 bases between. The CDR3 loop spans 15 amino acids. In germline, CDR1 is SGHTA, CDR2 FQGNSA. CDR3 in amino acids: CASSLDGMAGYGYTF. The DNA for the CDR3 is TGTGCCAGCAGCTTAGATGGTATGGCAGGGTATGGCTACACCTTC.

This clonotype was picked up many times. The gene calls are TRBV20-1 and TRBJ2-3; D gene uncertain. Germline V gene lookup returns CDR1 DFQATT and CDR2 SNEGSKA (reference sequence). The CDR3 extends over 12 amino acids. The CDR3 region has the DNA TGCAGAGCCACCGTTAAGGGTGGTACGCAGTATTTT. This translates into CRATVKGGTQYF.

This clonotype is medium-sized. The rearrangement joins TRBV5-1 to TRBJ2-1, with D tentatively TRBD1 (6 bases). The ends were cut back, 0 bases at V and 7 bases at J, with 11 bases in the middle. The V gene's germline CDR1 is SGHRS and CDR2 YFSETQ. The CDR3 extends over 14 amino acids. CDR3 coding DNA: TGCGCCAGCAGCTTGGGGAACCAGGGGAATGAGCAGTTCTTC. As protein: CASSLGNQGNEQFF.

This clonotype is medium-sized. This rearrangement joins TRBV27 to TRBJ2-7, with TRBD2 identical over 12 bases. After removal of 6 bases from V and 5 bases from J, the junction contained 8 bases not matched to a gene. This CDR3 is 15 amino acids long. The germline gives CDR1 MNHEY, CDR2 SMNVEV (reference sequence). Here the CDR3 DNA reads TGTGCCAGCAGCCTAGCGGGAGGGCCTGGGGACGAGCAGTACTTC. Its translation: CASSLAGGPGDEQYF.

Only a few counts were recorded for this clonotype. This sequence joins TRBV7-8 and TRBJ2-7, with D perhaps matching TRBD1 (5 bases). CDR1 is SGHVS, CDR2 FQNEAQ, per germline. With 4 bases removed from V and 0 bases from J, the gap between germline ends came to 7 bases. CDR3 size: 13 residues. Here the CDR3 DNA reads TGTGCCAGCAGCTCGACAGTCTCCTACGAGCAGTACTTC. Its translation is CASSSTVSYEQYF.

V gene TRBV5-1 combines with J gene TRBJ1-5; D is undetermined. The ends were cut back, 4 bases at V and 0 bases at J, with 11 bases in the middle. The CDR3 spans 15 residues. Germline CDR1 and CDR2: SGHRS and YFSETQ. This chain's CDR3 is CASSQGPYSNQPQHF. CDR3 sequence (DNA): TGCGCCAGCAGCCAAGGGCCCTATAGCAATCAGCCCCAGCATTTT. Full variable domain (outside the CDR3, taken from reference TRBV5-1 and TRBJ1-5): KAGVTQTPRYLIKTRGQQVTLSCSPISGHRSVSWYQQTPGQGLQFLFEYFSETQRNKGNFPGRFSGRQFSNSRSEMNVSTLELGDSALYLCASSQGPYSNQPQHFGDGTRLSIL.

V usage is TRBV15 and J usage is TRBJ2-7; the D gene is possibly TRBD2 (6 bases). This CDR3 is built from 15 residues. V was shortened by 3 bases and J by 2 bases, with 14 bases between the two germline ends. Germline CDR1 and CDR2: LNHNV and YYDKDF (reference sequence). DNA of the CDR3: TGTGCCACCAGCAGGTCTGGGACTCCCGCCTACGAGCAGTACTTC. It translates to CATSRSGTPAYEQYF.

The rearrangement uses TRBV5-5 and TRBJ1-2, with no clear D. The CDR3 extends over 17 amino acids. V lost 0 bases, J lost 8 bases, and 23 bases lay in between. Germline CDR1 and CDR2: SGHKS and YYEKEE (reference sequence). CDR3 nucleotide sequence: TGTGCCAGCAGCTTGGCCCTCCGGGCCCCATCTACCTTCGGCTACACCTTC. Encoded protein: CASSLALRAPSTFGYTF.